The rows below give T cell receptor beta chains drawn from one sample of a study of T-cell reconstitution after alpha-beta-depleted transplantation in children. Each CDR3 protein gets one entry after TCRdb re-called the PCR reads with MiXCR. The top ten hold about 4.6% of the sample, which has some 830,000 distinct CDR3 sequences, roughly 16% seen once. The starting material was PBMCs, mostly from graft donor cells, obtained 360 days after TCRalphabeta/CD19-depleted stem cell transplant. The receptors come from a male patient under 18 who had a stem cell transplant for acute lymphoblastic leukemia, so the T cells may come from the graft donor. Both conserved end residues are part of each CDR3. D genes are given only for firm matches. Clone size, where shown, is once, few, many, or a class for clones that have expanded.

>TRBJ2-5|TRBD2|TRBV7-9|-
TGTGCCAGCAGCTTTCTCCTAGCGGAACAAGAGACCCAGTACTTC
CASSFLLAEQETQYF
>TRBJ2-7|TRBD1|TRBV20-1|-
TGCAGTGCACCCATTACAGGGGCTATCTCCTACGAGCAGTACTTC
CSAPITGAISYEQYF
>TRBJ2-1|TRBD1|TRBV5-1|-
TGCGCCAGCAGCCCGACGGGACAGGGGGCCTCTGGTGAGCAGTTCTTC
CASSPTGQGASGEQFF
>TRBJ2-1|-|TRBV21-1|once
TGTGCCAGCAGCAATGGGCTAGCGGGAGGTGATGAGCAGTTCTTC
CASSNGLAGGDEQFF
>TRBJ1-4|TRBD1|TRBV18|-
TGTGCCAGCTCACCATTAGGTGGTGGGACAGGGTTTGAAAAACTGTTTTTT
CASSPLGGGTGFEKLFF
>TRBJ1-5|TRBD1|TRBV20-1|-
TGCAGTGCTCCCACAGGGGGCCTAAGCAATCAGCCCCAGCATTTT
CSAPTGGLSNQPQHF
>TRBJ2-3|-|TRBV20-1|few
TGCAGTGCTAGAGCGGGAGAGGTGGCAGATACGCAGTATTTT
CSARAGEVADTQYF
>TRBJ2-7|TRBD1|TRBV5-1|-
TGCGCCAGCAGCTTGCGAAATAAGCCCGGGACAGCGCCCTACGAGCAGTACTTC
CASSLRNKPGTAPYEQYF
>TRBJ1-1|-|TRBV18|-
TGTGCCAGCTCGGTCCAAGGGGAGGGCACTGAAGCTTTCTTT
CASSVQGEGTEAFF
>TRBJ2-6|-|TRBV4-2|-
TGTGCCAGCAGCCAAGAACGGACCTCTGGGGCCAACGTCCTGACTTTC
CASSQERTSGANVLTF
>TRBJ1-2|TRBD1|TRBV4-1|-
TGCGCCAGCAGCCCCGGACAGGGGGGCTGGTATAACTATGGCTACACCTTC
CASSPGQGGWYNYGYTF
>TRBJ2-7|-|TRBV20-1|-
TGCAGTGCTAGAGCCTACCCCGGGGGAACCTACGAGCAGTACTTC
CSARAYPGGTYEQYF
>TRBJ2-7|TRBD2|TRBV30|-
TGTGCCTGGAGGACGGGCCTCAGCGGGAGGGCCACATACGAGCAGTACTTC
CAWRTGLSGRATYEQYF
>TRBJ2-2|-|TRBV5-1|many
TGCGCCAGCAGCTTAACCAGCGGAGGTACCACCGGGGAGCTGTTTTTT
CASSLTSGGTTGELFF
>TRBJ2-3|-|TRBV5-1|few
TGCGCCAGCAGCTCCGGGACCCTACGAAGCACAGATACGCAGTATTTT
CASSSGTLRSTDTQYF
>TRBJ2-1|TRBD2|TRBV3-1|few
TGTGCCAGCAGCCTTGCTAGCGGGATCCACAATGAGCAGTTCTTC
CASSLASGIHNEQFF
>TRBJ1-6|-|TRBV4-1|few
TGCGCCAGCAGCCAACGGGGGACGGCGAATAATTCACCCCTCCACTTT
CASSQRGTANNSPLHF
>TRBJ2-1|TRBD2|TRBV29-1|few
TGCAGCGTTGAAGCAGGACTAGCGGGAGAAAATGAGCAGTTCTTC
CSVEAGLAGENEQFF
>TRBJ2-7|TRBD2|TRBV29-1|many
TGCAGCGTTGATGGGTCTAGCGGGAGTCGCGAGCAGTACTTC
CSVDGSSGSREQYF
>TRBJ2-5|TRBD1|TRBV15|-
TGTGCCACCCAGCCCGGGACAGGCCAAGAGACCCAGTACTTC
CATQPGTGQETQYF
>TRBJ2-7|-|TRBV6-6|-
TGTGCCAGCAGGAAGGGGTGGGACCTAGGATTC
CASRKGWDLGF
>TRBJ2-2|-|TRBV20-1|-
TGCAGTGCTTCGCGACTCGGCATGAACTCGAACACCGGGGAGCTGTTTTTT
CSASRLGMNSNTGELFF
>TRBJ2-5|-|TRBV25-1|few
TGTGCCAGCAGTGTCGCGGAGGGAAAAGGAGAGACCCAGTACTTC
CASSVAEGKGETQYF
>TRBJ1-2|-|TRBV25-1|few
TGTGCCAGCCGTCAACAGGGAGATTTCTATGGCTACACCTTC
CASRQQGDFYGYTF
>TRBJ2-1|TRBD2|TRBV11-2|-
TGTGCCAGCAGCAGACTAGCTTCCGACTCCTACAATGAGCAGTTCTTC
CASSRLASDSYNEQFF
>TRBJ2-1|-|TRBV5-4|-
TGTGCCAGCAGCTCGAGCGCTTACTTCAACAATGAGCAGTTCTTC
CASSSSAYFNNEQFF
>TRBJ2-1|-|TRBV12-5|few
TGTGCTAGTGGTCTCCTTAACTCAGCCAGTCATGAGCAGTTCTTC
CASGLLNSASHEQFF
>TRBJ2-1|TRBD2|TRBV7-8|-
TGTGCCAGCAGCCCACGACTAGCGGGAGGGCTTTACAATGAGCAGTTCTTC
CASSPRLAGGLYNEQFF